The entry that follows covers one T cell receptor beta chain sequence. Its specificity is unknown. The sample originates from a study of T cell repertoires in ileal Crohn's disease. Study information: Thiopurines (around ten) or anti-TNF agents (around 17) were given postoperatively to about half. M0 samples are biopsies from inflamed ileum in the resection specimen. Findings and limits, study-wide: Endoscopic recurrence occurred in every patient whose clonality exceeded 26.8%.

Deletions cut 0 bases from V and 3 bases from J, with 9 bases between. Germline V lookup: CDR1 SGHKS, CDR2 YYEKEE (reference sequence). The CDR3 runs 14 residues. Assay used: immunoSEQ multiplex PCR; TCRdb lists only in-frame clones, some missing. Among some 6,000 clones listed, 60% to 80% were seen once. Specified time point: inflamed ileum from the surgical specimen. The chain joins TRBV5-5 to TRBJ1-2; D call uncertain. The sequence derives from an adult with Crohn's disease. The sequencing sample was made of ileal tissue. CDR3 amino acids: CASSLVADHYGYTF. CDR3 DNA sequence: TGTGCCAGCAGCTTGGTAGCAGATCACTATGGCTACACCTTC.